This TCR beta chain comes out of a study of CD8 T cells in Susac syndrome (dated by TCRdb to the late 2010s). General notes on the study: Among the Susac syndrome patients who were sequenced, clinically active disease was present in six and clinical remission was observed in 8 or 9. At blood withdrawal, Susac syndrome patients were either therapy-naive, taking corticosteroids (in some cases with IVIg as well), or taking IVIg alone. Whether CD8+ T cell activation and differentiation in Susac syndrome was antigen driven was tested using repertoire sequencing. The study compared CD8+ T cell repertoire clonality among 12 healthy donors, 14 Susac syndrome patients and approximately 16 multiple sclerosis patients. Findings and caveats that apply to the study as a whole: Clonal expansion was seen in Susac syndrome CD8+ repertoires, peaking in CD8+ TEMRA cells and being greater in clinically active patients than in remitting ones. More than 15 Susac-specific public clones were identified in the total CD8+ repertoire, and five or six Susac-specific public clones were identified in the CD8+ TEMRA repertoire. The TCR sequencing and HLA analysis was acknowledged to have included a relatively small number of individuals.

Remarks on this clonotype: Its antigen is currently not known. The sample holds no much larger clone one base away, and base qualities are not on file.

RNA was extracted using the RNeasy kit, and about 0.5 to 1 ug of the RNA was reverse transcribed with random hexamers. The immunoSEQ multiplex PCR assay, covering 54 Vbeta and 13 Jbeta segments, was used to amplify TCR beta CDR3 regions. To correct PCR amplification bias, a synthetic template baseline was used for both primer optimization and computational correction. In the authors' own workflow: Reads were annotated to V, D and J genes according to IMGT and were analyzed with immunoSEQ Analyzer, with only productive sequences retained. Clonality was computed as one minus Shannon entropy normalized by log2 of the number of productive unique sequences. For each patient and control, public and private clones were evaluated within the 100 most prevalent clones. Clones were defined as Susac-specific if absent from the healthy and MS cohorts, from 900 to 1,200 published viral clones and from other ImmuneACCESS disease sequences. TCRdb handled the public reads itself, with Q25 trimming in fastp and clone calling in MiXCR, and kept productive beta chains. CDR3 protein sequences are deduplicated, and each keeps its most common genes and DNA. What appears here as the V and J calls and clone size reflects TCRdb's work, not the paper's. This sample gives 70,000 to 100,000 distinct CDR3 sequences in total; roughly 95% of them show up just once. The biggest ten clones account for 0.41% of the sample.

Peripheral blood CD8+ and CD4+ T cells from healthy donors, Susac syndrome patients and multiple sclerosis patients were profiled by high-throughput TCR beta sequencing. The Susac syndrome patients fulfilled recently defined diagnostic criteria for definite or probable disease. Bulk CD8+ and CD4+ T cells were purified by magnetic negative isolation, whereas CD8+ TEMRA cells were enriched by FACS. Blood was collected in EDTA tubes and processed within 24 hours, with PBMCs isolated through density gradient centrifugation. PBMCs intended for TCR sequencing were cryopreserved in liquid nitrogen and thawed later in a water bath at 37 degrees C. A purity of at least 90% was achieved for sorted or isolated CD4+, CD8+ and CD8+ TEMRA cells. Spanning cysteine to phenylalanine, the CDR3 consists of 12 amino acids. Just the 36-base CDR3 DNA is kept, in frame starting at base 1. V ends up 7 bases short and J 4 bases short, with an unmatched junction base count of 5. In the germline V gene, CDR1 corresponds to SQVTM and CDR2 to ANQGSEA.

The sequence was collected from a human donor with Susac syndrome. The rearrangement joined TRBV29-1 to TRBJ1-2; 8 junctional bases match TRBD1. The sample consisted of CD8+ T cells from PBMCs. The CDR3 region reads CSAGDRIYGYTF. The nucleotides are TGCAGCGCAGGGGACAGGATCTATGGCTACACCTTC.